The clone carrying this TCR beta chain was found a few times. Sequencing templates came from extracted RNA that was reverse transcribed into cDNA. The repertoire was sequenced with immunoSEQ multiplex PCR; TCRdb's copy has only in-frame clones and lacks some. The sample includes about 110,000 clones, around 59% of them seen just once. This sample was included in a study of CD8+ T cells in alopecia areata. The sequence was obtained from a human donor in good health. Sequenced sample: CD8+ T cells sorted from blood.

CDR3 amino acids: CASSTGHNTEAFF. The CDR3 bases are TGCGCCAGCAGCACCGGACATAACACTGAAGCTTTCTTT. The chain uses TRBV5-1 and TRBJ1-1, with D possibly being TRBD1 (5 bases). CDR1 SGHRS and CDR2 YFSETQ come from the germline V gene. The CDR3 length is 13 residues. Trimming cost V 4 bases and J 2 bases, with 9 bases left between them.